This record covers a single T cell receptor beta chain. This sample stems from a study of T-cell memory formation after mild COVID-19. In TCRdb, the 5' RACE reads were re-called with MiXCR into one record per CDR3 protein. The repertoire holds nearly 110,000 distinct CDR3 sequences, with 17% as singletons. The CDR3 extends over 14 amino acids. V shed 10 bases and J shed 8 bases, with 23 bases lying between them. Germline V lookup: CDR1 LNHDA, CDR2 SQIVND (reference sequence). The sequenced sample was PBMCs or a T cell subset sorted from them (not recorded which). The TCR comes from an adult woman who had mild COVID-19 (a few samples of this study predate the infection). Cell type and time point are not known. The rearrangement joins TRBV19 to TRBJ1-1; unclear D gene. The CDR3 region has the DNA TGTGCCACCCGCTCCCGAGGAGGGTCTGACGAAGCTTTCTTT. Translating gives CATRSRGGSDEAFF.